Listed below are T cell receptor beta chains from one sample, sequenced in a study of immune evolution from preneoplasia to lung adenocarcinoma. Only in-frame clones appear in the TCRdb table, and some are missing; sequencing was by immunoSEQ multiplex PCR. The sample records 23,000 or so clones, around 75% being singletons. Sequences were obtained from FFPE invasive lung adenocarcinoma tissue. These receptors all stem from a person aged 55 to 75 with lung adenocarcinoma. CDR3s include the opening cysteine and the closing phenylalanine or tryptophan. Each record gives: D gene, V gene, clone size, J gene, CDR3 protein, CDR3 DNA. D genes are given only for firm matches. Part of the rows lack a size; the others show once, few, many or a class for expanded clones.

>NA|TRBV28|NA|TRBJ2-3
CASTPSAGRTDTQYF
TGTGCCAGCACCCCTTCGGCGGGGCGCACAGATACGCAGTATTTT
>TRBD1|TRBV29-1|NA|TRBJ2-7
CSVEDQGQGSYEQYF
TGCAGCGTTGAAGATCAGGGACAGGGATCCTACGAGCAGTACTTC
>NA|TRBV30|NA|TRBJ2-7
CAWSVRARYYEQYF
TGTGCCTGGAGTGTACGAGCGAGATACTACGAGCAGTACTTC
>NA|TRBV25-1|few|TRBJ2-3
CASSRDTQYF
TGTGCCAGCAGTCGGGATACGCAGTATTTT
>NA|TRBV10-3|NA|TRBJ2-3
CAISESLTSDTQYF
TGTGCCATCAGTGAGTCTCTTACCTCAGATACGCAGTATTTT
>NA|TRBV14|NA|TRBJ2-5
CASSQVQGTQYF
TGTGCCAGCAGCCAAGTACAGGGGACCCAGTACTTC
>NA|TRBV4-2|NA|TRBJ2-6
CASSQDQNSGANVLTF
TGTGCCAGCAGCCAAGATCAAAACTCTGGGGCCAACGTCCTGACTTTC
>TRBD1|TRBV7-9|few|TRBJ1-1
CASILDRETEAFF
TGTGCCAGCATCCTCGACAGGGAGACTGAAGCTTTCTTT
>NA|TRBV5-6|NA|TRBJ1-3
CASSLGQGLSGNTIYF
TGTGCCAGCAGCTTGGGTCAGGGTCTATCTGGAAACACCATATATTTT
>NA|TRBV5-6|NA|TRBJ2-6
CASSKSGANVLTF
TGTGCCAGCAGCAAATCTGGGGCCAACGTCCTGACTTTC
>TRBD1|TRBV19|NA|TRBJ2-2
CASSGTGAGTGELFF
TGTGCCAGTAGTGGGACAGGGGCGGGCACCGGGGAGCTGTTTTTT
>TRBD1|TRBV7-9|NA|TRBJ1-1
CASWGGGPEAFF
TGTGCCAGCTGGGGAGGGGGCCCTGAAGCTTTCTTT
>NA|TRBV25-1|medium-sized|TRBJ2-3
CASSGSGTGLRDTQYF
TGTGCCAGCAGTGGTTCTGGGACTGGGCTAAGGGATACGCAGTATTTT
>NA|TRBV19|few|TRBJ2-7
CASDDGSYEQYF
TGTGCCAGCGATGACGGAAGCTACGAGCAGTACTTC
>NA|TRBV2|NA|TRBJ2-1
CASGDGLVEIF
TGTGCCAGCGGAGATGGATTGGTGGAGATCTTC
>TRBD2|TRBV15|NA|TRBJ2-7
CATSGGLAELYEQYF
TGTGCCACCAGCGGTGGACTAGCGGAGCTCTACGAGCAGTACTTC
>TRBD2|TRBV11-2|NA|TRBJ2-1
CASSLAGGPNEQFF
TGTGCCAGCAGCTTAGCGGGAGGGCCGAATGAGCAGTTCTTC
>TRBD2|TRBV7-2|NA|TRBJ2-7
CASTPTSGRFEQYF
TGTGCCAGCACCCCGACTAGCGGGAGGTTCGAGCAGTACTTC
>NA|TRBV19|NA|TRBJ2-5
CASSIGVTQYF
TGTGCCAGTAGTATAGGAGTCACCCAGTACTTC
>NA|TRBV6-6|NA|TRBJ2-7
CASSYAPQGGEQYF
TGTGCCAGCAGTTACGCCCCACAGGGAGGCGAGCAGTACTTC
>TRBD2|TRBV18|NA|TRBJ2-1
CASSPASGDNEQFF
TGTGCCAGCTCACCGGCTAGCGGGGACAATGAGCAGTTCTTC
>NA|TRBV9|NA|TRBJ1-3
CASSPLTPSSGNTIYF
TGTGCCAGCAGCCCTCTGACACCCAGCTCTGGAAACACCATATATTTT
>NA|TRBV4-1|once|TRBJ2-5
CASSQGGTPKETQYF
TGCGCCAGCAGCCAAGGCGGGACGCCTAAAGAGACCCAGTACTTC
>NA|TRBV5-6|NA|TRBJ2-7
CASSLRSGLSSYEQYF
TGTGCCAGCAGCTTGAGGAGCGGCCTCAGCTCCTACGAGCAGTACTTC
>TRBD1|TRBV14|NA|TRBJ2-7
CASSQVRTGTYEQYF
TGTGCCAGCAGCCAAGTCAGGACAGGGACCTACGAGCAGTACTTC
>NA|TRBV5-6|NA|TRBJ2-5
CASSVKETQYF
TGTGCCAGCAGCGTTAAAGAGACCCAGTACTTC
>NA|TRBV5-1|NA|TRBJ2-3
CASRGREPPDTQYF
TGCGCCAGCAGGGGCCGGGAGCCCCCTGATACGCAGTATTTT
>TRBD2|TRBV10-3|NA|TRBJ2-7
CAISESSLAYEQYF
TGTGCCATCAGTGAGTCGTCACTAGCGTACGAGCAGTACTTC
>NA|TRBV28|once|TRBJ1-3
CASSRQTGNTIYF
TGTGCCAGCAGTCGGCAGACTGGAAACACCATATATTTT
>NA|TRBV19|NA|TRBJ2-7
CASSPGEAYEQYF
TGTGCCAGTAGTCCTGGGGAGGCCTACGAGCAGTACTTC
>NA|TRBV30|NA|TRBJ2-7
CARPGARAVSKKHSYEQYF
TGTGCCCGCCCCGGGGCGAGGGCAGTTAGTAAAAAACACTCCTACGAGCAGTACTTC
>NA|TRBV18|few|TRBJ2-3
CASSPYTPGADTQYF
TGTGCCAGCTCACCCTACACCCCGGGGGCAGATACGCAGTATTTT
>NA|TRBV6-1|NA|TRBJ2-7
CASTTLLYEQYF
TGTGCCAGCACAACACTCCTCTACGAGCAGTACTTC